What follows are 3 T cell receptor beta chains derived from one specimen sequenced in a study of response to subunit inactivated influenza vaccine. TCRdb re-analysed the RT-PCR reads in MiXCR, keeping a single row per CDR3 protein. The sample carries fewer than 250,000 distinct CDR3 sequences, 13% to 15% recorded once. The sequencing used CD8+ T cells sorted from PBMCs, collected roughly 5 days after vaccination. The origin of the receptors is a man aged 45-65 years who received an inactivated influenza vaccine.

The V call is TRBV4-3, the J call TRBJ1-2; no definite D call. V was pared by 4 bases and J by 1 base, with 7 bases between. CDR1 and CDR2 from the germline V gene are LGHNA and YSLEER. The CDR3 has 13 amino acids. The CDR3 spells CASSRTDNYGYTF. CDR3 nucleotide sequence: TGCGCCAGCAGCCGAACCGATAACTATGGCTACACCTTC.

The gene calls are TRBV20-1 and TRBJ2-1, with 8 bases that match TRBD1. Germline V gene data show CDR1 as DFQATT and CDR2 as SNEGSKA (reference sequence). The CDR3 contains 15 residues. J was trimmed by 7 bases and V by 0 bases; bases with no gene match: 8. The CDR3 DNA reads TGCAGTGCTAGAGATGGTGGGACAGGCCGAAATGAGCAGTTCTTC. Its translation is CSARDGGTGRNEQFF.

This clonotype was picked up a small number of times. This chain uses TRBV29-1 with TRBJ2-3, with TRBD2 matching over 13 bases. The CDR3 runs 15 residues. The J segment lost 4 bases and the V segment lost 6 bases, leaving 7 bases of the junction unmatched. Germline CDR1 and CDR2: SQVTM and ANQGSEA. The CDR3 is CSVATSGGPPDTQYF. Here the CDR3 DNA reads TGCAGCGTAGCGACTAGCGGGGGGCCGCCAGATACGCAGTATTTT.